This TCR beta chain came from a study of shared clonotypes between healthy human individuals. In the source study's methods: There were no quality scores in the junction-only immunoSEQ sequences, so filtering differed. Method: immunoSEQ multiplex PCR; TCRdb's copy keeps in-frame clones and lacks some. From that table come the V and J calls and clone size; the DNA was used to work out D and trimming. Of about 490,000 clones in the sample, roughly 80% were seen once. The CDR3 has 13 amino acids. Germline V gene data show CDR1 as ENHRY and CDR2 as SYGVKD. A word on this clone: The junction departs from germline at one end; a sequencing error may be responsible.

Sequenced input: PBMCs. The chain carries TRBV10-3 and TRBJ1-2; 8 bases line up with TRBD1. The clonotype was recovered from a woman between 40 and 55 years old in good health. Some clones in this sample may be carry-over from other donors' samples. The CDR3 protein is CDISESGQEGYAF. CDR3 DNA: TGTGACATCAGTGAGTCGGGACAGGAGGGCTACGCCTTC.